This TCR beta chain is drawn from a study of T cell changes during pregnancy in multiple sclerosis. This clone was observed once. Germline CDR1 SGDLS, CDR2 YYNGEE. The CDR3 runs 16 residues. The ends lost 10 bases at V and 0 bases at J; junction bases unmatched: 13. Clones were sequenced by immunoSEQ multiplex PCR, and TCRdb holds only the in-frame ones, with some missing. Here the sample spans about 40,000 clones, 85% to 95% being singletons. This sequence joins TRBV9 and TRBJ1-5; the match to TRBD1 covers 7 bases. The sequence derives from a female donor with multiple sclerosis, enrolled in a pregnancy study. Material: CD4+ T cells from peripheral blood mononuclear cells, obtained after pregnancy. DNA of the CDR3: TGTGCCCGGGCGGGACAGTCAAGATATAGCAATCAGCCCCAGCATTTT. This codes for CARAGQSRYSNQPQHF.